These 27 T cell receptor beta chains were all obtained from the same sample, sequenced in a study of blood T cell repertoires in COVID-19 (dated by TCRdb to about 2020). The method was the immunoSEQ multiplex PCR assay. The table comes from immuneACCESS by way of TCRdb, which keeps in-frame sequences with V and J called. Part of the clones is missing from these tables; in studies checked, under half for an unresolved V gene and the rest for unknown reasons. Within this sample are 210,000 or so clones, with about three quarters of them counted one time only. The ten largest clones represent roughly 2.8% of the sample. Sequenced material: peripheral blood. The source of these receptors is a woman older than 75 with active or convalescent COVID-19.

This chain joins TRBV4-1 and TRBJ2-3; 8 nucleotides agree with TRBD1. Trimming removed 5 bases from V and 0 bases from J; junction bases left unmatched: 13. The CDR3 covers 18 residues. Germline V CDR1 and CDR2: MGHRA, YSYEKL. Here the CDR3 DNA reads TGCGCCAGCAGCAATAGACAGGGGCTACGTGCTAGCACAGATACGCAGTATTTT. Amino acid sequence: CASSNRQGLRASTDTQYF.

The gene calls are TRBV4-2 and TRBJ2-2; 7 nucleotides align to TRBD2. The CDR3 sequence is 19 residues long. CDR1 and CDR2 (germline): LGHNA, YNFKEQ. V lost 2 bases to trimming and J lost 3 bases; unmatched junction nucleotides: 15. CDR3 coding DNA: TGTGCCAGCAGCCAAAGACCCTCGGCGGGGGTAGTGGACACCGGGGAGCTGTTTTTT. It yields the protein CASSQRPSAGVVDTGELFF.

The chain combines TRBV7-3 with TRBJ1-4; 9 bases line up with TRBD1. CDR1 is SGHTA and CDR2 is FQGTGA in the germline V gene. This CDR3 is built from 14 residues. Unmatched junction bases numbered 4, after V lost 6 bases and J lost 5 bases. Here the CDR3 DNA reads TGTGCCAGCAGTTCCGGGACAGGGAATGAAAAACTGTTTTTT. Translation: CASSSGTGNEKLFF.

In its sample, this clone was seen a few times. This chain links TRBV13 with TRBJ1-2; the D gene is possibly TRBD1 (6 bases). The CDR3 is 15 residues long. The V gene lost 2 bases and the J gene lost 6 bases, with 16 bases spanning the gap. Germline V gene lookup returns CDR1 PRHDT and CDR2 FYEKMQ (reference sequence). CDR3 amino acids: CASSLRGSGRDGYTF. CDR3 sequence (DNA): TGTGCCAGCAGCTTAAGGGGGAGCGGTCGGGATGGCTACACCTTC.

The chain has TRBV2 and TRBJ2-5; D perhaps matches TRBD1 (6 bases). CDR1 and CDR2 from the germline V gene are SNHLY and FYNNEI. Trimming shortened V by 6 bases and J by 3 bases, and 17 bases separated the two germline ends. CDR3 length: 15 amino acids. The CDR3 sequence is CASRTGTMAEETQYF. The CDR3 region has the DNA TGTGCCAGCAGAACCGGGACAATGGCAGAAGAGACCCAGTACTTC.

The chain links TRBV5-6 to TRBJ2-7, with 11 positions matching TRBD1. CDR3 size: 14 residues. CDR1 SGHDT and CDR2 YYEEEE come from the germline V gene. The J segment lost 9 bases and the V segment lost 5 bases, leaving 10 bases of the junction unmatched. The CDR3 nucleotides read TGTGCCAGCAGTTCACGGACAGGGGGCATCGTGCAGTACTTC. Translated, it gives CASSSRTGGIVQYF.

The chain carries TRBV4-3 and TRBJ1-1; perhaps TRBD1 as D (5 bases). Germline V CDR1 and CDR2: LGHNA, YSLEER. The CDR3 contains 15 residues. The V and J ends lost 0 bases and 1 base respectively, with 9 bases between them. The DNA for the CDR3 is TGCGCCAGCAGCCAAGATCCTCAGGGGAACACTGAAGCTTTCTTT. Its protein product is CASSQDPQGNTEAFF.

This chain links TRBV10-3 with TRBJ1-3; unclear D gene. The CDR3 runs 12 residues. Trimming shortened V by 4 bases and J by 4 bases, and 5 bases separated the two germline ends. Germline CDR1 ENHRY, CDR2 SYGVKD. The CDR3 DNA is TGTGCCATCAGTGCTCAGGGAAACACCATATATTTT. Translation gives CAISAQGNTIYF.

This clone was recorded once. The J gene is TRBJ1-2, the V gene TRBV28; TRBD1 aligns across 8 bases. Germline CDR1 and CDR2: MDHEN and SYDVKM. With V trimmed by 10 bases and J by 5 bases, 12 bases remained unmatched. This CDR3 contains 14 residues. The CDR3 sequence: CATGLEGQGYGYTF. The DNA of the CDR3 is TGTGCCACGGGGCTCGAAGGACAGGGTTATGGCTACACCTTC.

The chain carries TRBV24-1 and TRBJ2-1, with D tentatively TRBD1 (5 bases). The CDR3 contains 14 residues. V lost 2 bases to trimming and J lost 7 bases, with 11 bases between them. CDR1 and CDR2 from the germline V gene are KGHDR and SFDVKD. This CDR3 is CATSDSPTVNEQFF. The DNA for the CDR3 is TGTGCCACCAGTGATTCCCCGACAGTTAATGAGCAGTTCTTC.

The chain employs TRBV28 and TRBJ2-7; D not resolved. The CDR3 has 11 amino acids. V was trimmed by 5 bases and J by 4 bases, leaving 6 bases between them. Germline values: CDR1 MDHEN, CDR2 SYDVKM. CDR3 residues: CASSRVYEQYF. The CDR3 DNA is TGTGCCAGCAGTCGCGTGTACGAGCAGTACTTC. Variable domain in full (rest from reference TRBV28 and TRBJ2-7): DVKVTQSSRYLVKRTGEKVFLECVQDMDHENMFWYRQDPGLGLRLIYFSYDVKMKEKGDIPEGYSVSREKKERFSLILESASTNQTSMYLCASSRVYEQYFGPGTRLTVT.

The chain couples TRBV18 to TRBJ1-1, with D possibly matching TRBD1 (5 bases). Between the trimmed V and J ends, which lost 8 bases and 10 bases, there was a span of 20 bases. The germline V gene has CDR1 KGHSH and CDR2 LQKENI. The CDR3 is 13 amino acids. This chain's CDR3 is CASLPVPEGVAFF. The CDR3 coding sequence is TGTGCCAGCCTACCAGTTCCGGAAGGGGTAGCTTTCTTT. Full variable domain (missing parts from reference TRBV18 and TRBJ1-1): NAGVMQNPRHLVRRRGQEARLRCSPMKGHSHVYWYRQLPEEGLKFMVYLQKENIIDESGMPKERFSAEFPKEGPSILRIQQVVRGDSAAYFCASLPVPEGVAFFGQGTRLTVV.

This clone was counted once. The chain uses TRBV3-1 (or the pseudogene TRBV3-2) and TRBJ2-4; TRBD1 might be the D (6 bases). The ends were cut back, 4 bases at V and 2 bases at J, with 18 bases in the middle. The CDR3 is 17 amino acids. Germline V gene data show CDR1 as LGHDT and CDR2 as YNNKEL (reference sequence). CDR3 DNA: TGTGCCAGCAGCCCGATGGACAGCCGATTATCCAAAAACATTCAGTACTTC. Translating it yields CASSPMDSRLSKNIQYF.

The chain recombines TRBV19 with TRBJ1-1; D perhaps matches TRBD1 (5 bases). The length of the CDR3 is 13 residues. Germline V gene sequence: CDR1 LNHDA, CDR2 SQIVND (reference sequence). V was shortened by 6 bases and J by 2 bases, with 10 bases between the two germline ends. CDR3 loop: CASRATANTEAFF. For the CDR3, the DNA is TGTGCCAGTAGAGCGACAGCTAACACTGAAGCTTTCTTT.

The chain employs TRBV2 and TRBJ1-1, with a tentative D call TRBD1 (6 bases). V dropped 3 bases and J dropped 11 bases, with 10 bases sitting between them. Germline V gene lookup returns CDR1 SNHLY and CDR2 FYNNEI. The CDR3 runs to 11 residues. Here the CDR3 DNA reads TGTGCCAGCAGTGAGCGGGGGCGGGCTTTCTTT. Its translation is CASSERGRAFF.

The chain links TRBV6-5 to TRBJ1-3; 11 positions agree with TRBD1. The length of the CDR3 is 14 residues. The ends lost 6 bases at V and 5 bases at J; junction bases unmatched: 3. Germline V CDR1 and CDR2: MNHEY, SVGAGI. CDR3 sequence reads: CASRDRGQRNTIYF. CDR3 coding DNA: TGTGCCAGCAGGGACAGGGGGCAAAGAAACACCATATATTTT.

This sequence joins TRBV23-1 and TRBJ1-3; TRBD1 is a possible D gene (6 bases). TRBV23-1 is assigned to the ORF class and has an uncertain function. The V end lost 6 bases, the J end lost 0 bases, and 12 bases lay between the germline ends. CDR3 length: 15 amino acids. The CDR3 coding sequence is TGCGCCAGCAGCCCCGACAGGAGCTCTGGAAACACCATATATTTT. As protein: CASSPDRSSGNTIYF.

The chain joins TRBV3-1 (or the pseudogene TRBV3-2) to TRBJ2-3, with 15 positions matching TRBD2. The V gene end was trimmed by 4 bases and the J gene end by 8 bases; junction bases not matched to a gene: 7. Germline V CDR1 and CDR2: LGHDT, YNNKEL (reference sequence). The length of the CDR3 is 16 residues. As DNA, the CDR3 is TGTGCCAGCAGCCTCCGGACTAGCGGGGGGGTGGTTACGCAGTATTTT. The encoded protein is CASSLRTSGGVVTQYF.

The rearrangement links TRBV28 to TRBJ1-4; TRBD1 aligns across 9 bases. Germline V lookup: CDR1 MDHEN, CDR2 SYDVKM. With 2 bases clipped from V and 8 bases from J, the junction kept 6 bases outside the gene matches. CDR3 length: 15 residues. CDR3 region: CASSLGTGRWEKLFF. CDR3 bases: TGTGCCAGCAGTTTAGGGACAGGGCGATGGGAAAAACTGTTTTTT.

The genes are TRBV5-8 and TRBJ2-2; D is uncertain. The length of the CDR3 is 16 residues. Trimming removed 3 bases at V and 1 base at J, with 13 bases between. Germline assignment: CDR1 SGHTS and CDR2 YDEGEE. CDR3: CASSSDWSENTGELFF. Written as DNA, the CDR3 is TGTGCCAGCAGCTCAGACTGGTCGGAGAACACCGGGGAGCTGTTTTTT.

The genes are TRBV15 and TRBJ2-7; 7 bases match TRBD1. This CDR3 contains 14 residues. V trimming: 1 base; J trimming: 6 bases; junction bases outside the gene matches: 6. Per the germline V gene, CDR1 is LNHNV and CDR2 is YYDKDF (reference sequence). The CDR3 loop reads CATSRAETGSEQYF. CDR3 in DNA: TGTGCCACCAGCAGAGCTGAGACAGGGTCCGAGCAGTACTTC.

This clone was counted only a few times. The rearrangement uses TRBV10-3 and TRBJ1-5; D perhaps matches TRBD1 (5 bases). Germline CDR1 ENHRY, CDR2 SYGVKD. The CDR3 runs to 15 residues. Trimming took 0 bases from V and 1 from J, leaving 7 bases between them. DNA of the CDR3: TGTGCCATCAGTGAGTCCGACAGAAGCAATCAGCCCCAGCATTTT. It is translated as CAISESDRSNQPQHF.

V and J are TRBV27 and TRBJ2-7; no firm D call. There are 14 residues in the CDR3. Trimming shortened V by 2 bases and J by 1 base, and 9 bases separated the two germline ends. Germline V CDR1 and CDR2: MNHEY, SMNVEV (reference sequence). This chain's CDR3 is CASSLIGASYEQYF. The CDR3 DNA sequence: TGTGCCAGCAGTTTAATCGGAGCATCCTACGAGCAGTACTTC.

The chain is built from TRBV7-8 and TRBJ1-1; no clear D gene. The CDR3 is 13 amino acids. Trimming removed 5 bases at V and 1 base at J, with 8 bases between. Germline CDR1 and CDR2: SGHVS and FQNEAQ. CDR3 nucleotides: TGTGCCAGCAGCCCCACAAGGAACACTGAAGCTTTCTTT. This encodes CASSPTRNTEAFF.

A few counts support this clone. This chain links TRBV27 with TRBJ1-5, with TRBD1 matching 9 bases. Germline CDR1 is MNHEY and CDR2 is SMNVEV (reference sequence). The CDR3 runs to 17 residues. V shed 2 bases and J 7 bases; nucleotides not matched to a gene: 12. CDR3 residues: CASSLKQGAGSRQPQHF. In DNA form, the CDR3 reads TGTGCCAGCAGTTTAAAACAGGGGGCGGGTTCGAGGCAGCCCCAGCATTTT.

The table lists this clone with a few counts. The chain combines TRBV20-1 with TRBJ1-1; D is ambiguous. The length of the CDR3 is 14 residues. V dropped 3 bases and J dropped 0 bases, with 11 bases sitting between them. Germline CDR1 and CDR2: DFQATT and SNEGSKA (reference sequence). For the CDR3, the DNA is TGCAGTGCTAGTTTAGCAGCCTTGAACACTGAAGCTTTCTTT. It specifies CSASLAALNTEAFF.

Many counts were recorded for this clone. The chain has TRBV10-1 and TRBJ2-3; D is perhaps TRBD1 (6 bases). CDR1 is WNHNN and CDR2 is SYGVQD in the germline V gene (reference sequence). V was clipped by 0 bases and J by 4 bases, with 8 bases between them. This CDR3 contains 14 residues. CDR3: CASSESGGPDTQYF. The CDR3 nucleotides read TGCGCCAGCAGTGAGTCAGGGGGACCAGATACGCAGTATTTT.